This section outlines one TCR beta chain sequence together with its context. Its antigen is as yet unknown. Whether given at about 4 or about 12 weeks, second doses were pooled. Generated by immunoSEQ multiplex PCR, the TCRdb table keeps only in-frame clones and is missing some. The repertoire holds 73,000 or so clones, with about 78% as singletons. The entry originates in a study of T cell responses to AZD1222 COVID-19 vaccine. Broader study findings: Recipients of AZD1222 seropositive at baseline numbered only 6 or 7. Possibly, clonal diversity was underestimated; donors were largely white British and included more females. Unmutated variant regions are reportedly the target of nearly half of TCRs that are spike-specific.

In germline, CDR1 is SEHNR, CDR2 FQNEAQ (reference sequence). V trimming: 0 bases; J trimming: 5 bases; junction bases outside the gene matches: 10. This CDR3 comprises 17 residues. The TCR comes from an adult who received the AZD1222 COVID-19 vaccine. Specimen: peripheral blood, collected 28 days after the second AZD1222 dose. This chain joins TRBV7-9 and TRBJ2-3, with 8 positions matching TRBD2. The DNA for the CDR3 is TGTGCCAGCAGCTTAGCGTGGTTCGGGGGGGCCGGAGATACGCAGTATTTT. Translating it yields CASSLAWFGGAGDTQYF.